The 28 T cell receptor beta chains given below trace back to one sample, sequenced in a study of shared clonotypes between healthy human individuals. Only in-frame clones appear in the TCRdb table, and some are missing; sequencing was by immunoSEQ multiplex PCR. The sample carries some 1 million clones, around 76% recorded once. Input material: memory CD4+ T cells sorted from blood. Subset meaning: CD45RA-negative fraction. These receptors all stem from a young man in good health.

J is TRBJ1-6 and V is TRBV2; a possible D gene is TRBD1 (5 bases). Trimming took 6 bases from V and 14 from J, leaving 11 bases between them. There are 11 residues in the CDR3. Germline assignment: CDR1 SNHLY and CDR2 FYNNEI. CDR3 protein: CASRRDESLHF. In DNA, the CDR3 is TGTGCCAGCAGACGGGACGAGTCCCTCCACTTT. The whole variable domain, filled in from reference TRBV2 and TRBJ1-6, reads EPEVTQTPSHQVTQMGQEVILRCVPISNHLYFYWYRQILGQKVEFLVSFYNNEISEKSEIFDDQFSVERPDGSNFTLKIRSTKLEDSAMYFCASRRDESLHFGNGTRLTVT.

V usage is TRBV5-4 and J usage is TRBJ2-1; 9 positions agree with TRBD1. Germline lookup yields CDR1 SGHNT and CDR2 YYREEE (reference sequence). The V segment lost 3 bases and the J segment 3 bases; nucleotides outside the gene matches: 10. The CDR3 runs 17 residues. CDR3 sequence (DNA): TGTGCCAGCAGCTCGTCCTCCGGGACAGGGTTCTACAATGAGCAGTTCTTC. Its translation: CASSSSSGTGFYNEQFF. Full variable domain (missing parts from reference TRBV5-4 and TRBJ2-1): ETGVTQSPTHLIKTRGQQVTLRCSSQSGHNTVSWYQQALGQGPQFIFQYYREEENGRGNFPPRFSGLQFPNYSSELNVNALELDDSALYLCASSSSSGTGFYNEQFFGPGTRLTVL.

This clone occurred a few times. The chain employs TRBV5-1 and TRBJ2-1, with TRBD2 matching 9 bases. J gave up 4 bases and V 6 bases, and 5 bases lay outside the gene matches. The germline V gene encodes CDR1 SGHRS and CDR2 YFSETQ. The length of the CDR3 is 14 residues. The DNA of the CDR3 is TGCGCCAGCACTGTAGCGGGGGTTTACAATGAGCAGTTCTTC. Translated: CASTVAGVYNEQFF. Full variable domain (outside the CDR3, taken from reference TRBV5-1 and TRBJ2-1): KAGVTQTPRYLIKTRGQQVTLSCSPISGHRSVSWYQQTPGQGLQFLFEYFSETQRNKGNFPGRFSGRQFSNSRSEMNVSTLELGDSALYLCASTVAGVYNEQFFGPGTRLTVL.

The sample holds one count of this clone. V usage is TRBV7-2 and J usage is TRBJ1-2, with a tentative D call TRBD1 (5 bases). The CDR3 spans 16 residues. Germline V gives CDR1 SGHTA, CDR2 FQGNSA. V lost 5 bases to trimming and J lost 5 bases, with 21 bases between them. Here the CDR3 reads CASSVGGLFQGYGYTF. DNA of the CDR3: TGTGCCAGCAGCGTAGGAGGACTGTTTCAGGGTTATGGCTACACCTTC.

The chain combines TRBV12-5 with TRBJ2-1, with D perhaps TRBD1 (7 bases). The CDR3 runs 14 residues. Trimming cost V 5 bases and J 4 bases, with 12 bases left between them. Germline V gene data show CDR1 as LGHNT and CDR2 as FRNRAP. This CDR3 is CASGGGTAYNEQFF. Here the CDR3 DNA reads TGTGCTAGTGGTGGAGGGACAGCGTACAATGAGCAGTTCTTC.

V usage is TRBV4-3 and J usage is TRBJ2-2, with no clear D. Trimming shortened V by 1 base and J by 7 bases, and 10 bases separated the two germline ends. CDR1 and CDR2 (germline): LGHNA, YSLEER. The CDR3 has 14 residues. The chain's CDR3 is CASSQVGLIGELFF. In nucleotides, the CDR3 is TGCGCCAGCAGCCAAGTTGGATTAATCGGGGAGCTGTTTTTT.

The gene calls are TRBV9 and TRBJ1-1, with a possible D match to TRBD1 (5 bases). Trimming cost V 3 bases and J 7 bases, with 16 bases left between them. CDR1 SGDLS and CDR2 YYNGEE come from the germline V gene. This CDR3 spans 14 amino acids. The CDR3 loop is CASSGAGYTGEAFF. CDR3 in DNA: TGTGCCAGCAGCGGGGCAGGGTATACGGGTGAAGCTTTCTTT.

The sample holds a few counts of this clone. This chain uses TRBV6-6 with TRBJ1-3; no firm D call. The V gene's germline CDR1 is MNHNY and CDR2 SVGAGI (reference sequence). V lost 6 bases and J 0 bases, leaving 12 bases between the germline ends. The CDR3 runs 15 residues. The CDR3 reads CASRFREASGNTIYF. In nucleotides, the CDR3 is TGTGCCAGCAGATTTAGGGAAGCCTCTGGAAACACCATATATTTT.

The chain has TRBV4-1 and TRBJ1-5; D remains unclear. The CDR3 covers 15 residues. The germline gives CDR1 MGHRA, CDR2 YSYEKL. V shed 0 bases and J shed 9 bases, with 15 bases lying between them. CDR3 amino acids: CASSQEIGIPWPQHF. In DNA, the CDR3 is TGCGCCAGCAGCCAAGAAATTGGTATACCCTGGCCCCAGCATTTT.

The chain links TRBV29-1 to TRBJ1-4; 7 bases are shared with TRBD1. V was clipped by 4 bases and J by 2 bases; unmatched bases: 1. The CDR3 extends over 13 amino acids. The germline V gene encodes CDR1 SQVTM and CDR2 ANQGSEA. CDR3 loop: CSVGQGTNEKLFF. In nucleotides, the CDR3 is TGCAGCGTTGGACAGGGTACTAATGAAAAACTGTTTTTT.

This chain links TRBV4-1 with TRBJ1-4, with 10 bases matching TRBD1. CDR1 and CDR2 (germline): MGHRA, YSYEKL. There are 15 residues in the CDR3. The junction had 3 bases not matched to a gene; V was cut back by 2 bases and J by 6 bases. The CDR3 is CASSQFGTGDEKLFF. CDR3 nucleotides: TGCGCCAGCAGCCAATTTGGGACAGGGGATGAAAAACTGTTTTTT.

This clone was recorded only once. This sequence joins TRBV18 and TRBJ1-1; D is undetermined. The V and J ends lost 6 bases and 3 bases respectively, with 14 bases between them. The CDR3 sequence is 14 residues long. CDR1 is KGHSH, CDR2 LQKENI, per germline. CDR3 sequence (DNA): TGTGCCAGCTCCCCCTACCCTGGGGACACTGAAGCTTTCTTT. Amino acid sequence: CASSPYPGDTEAFF. The full variable domain, its missing parts supplied by reference TRBV18 and TRBJ1-1, is NAGVMQNPRHLVRRRGQEARLRCSPMKGHSHVYWYRQLPEEGLKFMVYLQKENIIDESGMPKERFSAEFPKEGPSILRIQQVVRGDSAAYFCASSPYPGDTEAFFGQGTRLTVV.

The chain employs TRBV6-1 and TRBJ1-2, with D maybe TRBD1 (6 bases). The V gene's germline CDR1 is MNHNS and CDR2 SASEGT. The CDR3 length is 13 residues. Trimming left V 7 bases short and J 2 bases short, with 11 bases between. CDR3 sequence: CASKAGANYGYTF. In DNA form, the CDR3 reads TGTGCCAGCAAGGCAGGGGCCAACTATGGCTACACCTTC.

This chain uses TRBV11-2 with TRBJ2-4; 10 bases fit TRBD1. Unmatched junction bases numbered 13, after V lost 5 bases and J lost 0 bases. Germline CDR1 is SGHAT and CDR2 is FQNNGV. The CDR3 totals 19 residues. Here the CDR3 DNA reads TGTGCCAGCAGCCTACAGTCGGGACAGGGGAAATTAGCCAAAAACATTCAGTACTTC. This translates into CASSLQSGQGKLAKNIQYF.

The V gene is TRBV2, the J gene TRBJ1-1; the D gene is possibly TRBD1 (5 bases). Germline CDR1 SNHLY, CDR2 FYNNEI. V dropped 6 bases and J dropped 4 bases, with 12 bases sitting between them. The length of the CDR3 is 13 residues. CDR3 region: CASSWGMGTEAFF. In DNA, the CDR3 is TGTGCCAGCAGCTGGGGGATGGGCACTGAAGCTTTCTTT. The full variable domain, completed using reference TRBV2 and TRBJ1-1, is EPEVTQTPSHQVTQMGQEVILRCVPISNHLYFYWYRQILGQKVEFLVSFYNNEISEKSEIFDDQFSVERPDGSNFTLKIRSTKLEDSAMYFCASSWGMGTEAFFGQGTRLTVV.

This sequence joins TRBV9 and TRBJ2-1, with unresolved D. Germline loops: CDR1 SGDLS, CDR2 YYNGEE. This CDR3 region has 14 residues. V lost 1 base and J 5 bases, leaving 10 bases between the germline ends. The CDR3 nucleotides read TGTGCCAGCAGCGTACTTCCTAACAACAATGAGCAGTTCTTC. It encodes CASSVLPNNNEQFF.

The chain has TRBV5-1 and TRBJ2-5; D is unclear. V lost 0 bases and J 4 bases, leaving 7 bases between the germline ends. CDR1 and CDR2 from the germline V gene are SGHRS and YFSETQ. This CDR3 contains 13 residues. CDR3 nucleotides: TGCGCCAGCAGCTTGGCCATCCGAGAGACCCAGTACTTC. Protein product: CASSLAIRETQYF.

The rearrangement links TRBV19 to TRBJ2-1; tentative D call: TRBD1 (6 bases). There are 15 residues in the CDR3. V lost 5 bases, J lost 2 bases, and 13 bases lay in between. The germline V gene encodes CDR1 LNHDA and CDR2 SQIVND (reference sequence). The CDR3 here is CASSSPGQPYNEQFF. CDR3 nucleotide sequence: TGTGCCAGTAGTTCACCGGGACAACCCTACAATGAGCAGTTCTTC.

This clone was seen a handful of times. The J gene is TRBJ2-3, the V gene TRBV19; 9 bases line up with TRBD1. The V segment lost 0 bases and the J segment 8 bases; nucleotides outside the gene matches: 9. The CDR3 spans 16 residues. Germline CDR1 LNHDA, CDR2 SQIVND (reference sequence). The CDR3 sequence is CASSIEGGTGKGTQYF. CDR3 sequence (DNA): TGTGCCAGTAGTATAGAGGGCGGGACAGGGAAAGGTACGCAGTATTTT.

The V gene is TRBV4-2, the J gene TRBJ1-4; D gene ambiguous. The CDR3 has 17 amino acids. The V end lost 0 bases, the J end lost 0 bases, and 11 bases lay between the germline ends. Germline V lookup: CDR1 LGHNA, CDR2 YNFKEQ. CDR3 sequence: CASSQDMPAATNEKLFF. Here the CDR3 DNA reads TGTGCCAGCAGCCAAGATATGCCAGCGGCAACTAATGAAAAACTGTTTTTT.

The J gene is TRBJ1-4, the V gene TRBV2, with no clear D. Trimming shortened V by 6 bases and J by 1 base, and 9 bases separated the two germline ends. The CDR3 has 14 residues. The germline gives CDR1 SNHLY, CDR2 FYNNEI. In nucleotides, the CDR3 is TGTGCCAGCAGCCTTGGGGTAACTAATGAAAAACTGTTTTTT. Translating it yields CASSLGVTNEKLFF.

This clone showed up just once. The rearrangement uses TRBV30 and TRBJ2-3, with 10 bases that match TRBD1. V trimming: 1 base; J trimming: 5 bases; junction bases outside the gene matches: 6. The CDR3 runs to 15 residues. Looked up from germline, CDR1 is GTSNPN and CDR2 is SVGIG (reference sequence). DNA for the CDR3: TGTGCCTGGAGTGGGGGACAGGGGTATCAAGATACGCAGTATTTT. It yields the protein CAWSGGQGYQDTQYF.

The chain has TRBV7-2 and TRBJ1-2, with unresolved D. The CDR3 sequence is 12 residues long. The V end was cut by 5 bases, the J end by 5 bases, with 9 bases between. Germline CDR1 reads SGHTA; CDR2 reads FQGNSA. For the CDR3, the DNA is TGTGCCAGCAGCCCCGACGGATATGGCTACACCTTC. Amino acid sequence: CASSPDGYGYTF.

The V gene is TRBV5-1, the J gene TRBJ2-5; 10 positions agree with TRBD2. The CDR3 is 16 amino acids. Per germline, CDR1 SGHRS and CDR2 YFSETQ. V was clipped by 3 bases and J by 1 base; unmatched bases: 6. CDR3 bases: TGCGCCAGCAGCTGGGAATTAGCGGGGGGCCAAGAGACCCAGTACTTC. It yields the protein CASSWELAGGQETQYF. The variable domain in full, completed from reference TRBV5-1 and TRBJ2-5, reads KAGVTQTPRYLIKTRGQQVTLSCSPISGHRSVSWYQQTPGQGLQFLFEYFSETQRNKGNFPGRFSGRQFSNSRSEMNVSTLELGDSALYLCASSWELAGGQETQYFGPGTRLLVL.

The chain employs TRBV10-2 and TRBJ2-3, with unresolved D. The CDR3 covers 12 residues. V was shortened by 4 bases and J by 5 bases, with 7 bases between the two germline ends. The germline V gene encodes CDR1 WSHSY and CDR2 SAAADI. CDR3 residues: CASSVLRDTQYF. The CDR3 coding sequence is TGCGCCAGCAGTGTTCTGCGAGATACGCAGTATTTT.

The chain joins TRBV2 to TRBJ2-7, with 9 bases matching TRBD1. The CDR3 runs to 14 residues. Trimming cost V 6 bases and J 2 bases; bases outside gene matches: 5. Germline assignment: CDR1 SNHLY and CDR2 FYNNEI. CDR3 nucleotide sequence: TGTGCCAGCAGCCTGGGACAGGGCCCCTACGAGCAGTACTTC. Amino acid sequence: CASSLGQGPYEQYF.

V gene TRBV10-2 combines with J gene TRBJ2-7, with 8 bases matching TRBD2. The CDR3 has 15 amino acids. CDR1 and CDR2 from the germline V gene are WSHSY and SAAADI. Germline trimming cut 0 bases from V and 4 bases from J; bases unmatched to any gene: 5. The CDR3 loop is CASSESGGRRYEQYF. CDR3 nucleotide sequence: TGCGCCAGCAGTGAGTCAGGCGGGAGGAGGTACGAGCAGTACTTC.

This clone was counted ten times or more. The chain joins TRBV5-1 to TRBJ2-7; D call uncertain. V was shortened by 3 bases and J by 5 bases, with 15 bases between the two germline ends. The germline CDR1 and CDR2 sequences are SGHRS and YFSETQ. The CDR3 has 14 amino acids. The CDR3 DNA reads as TGCGCCAGCAGCTCAACTACGAACGCGAACGAGCAGTACTTC. This encodes CASSSTTNANEQYF.